This T cell receptor beta chain was recovered during a study of CD8 T cells in ankylosing spondylitis. Study-wide findings and caveats: Within ankylosing spondylitis blood, a TCR beta motif made up of fewer than ten highly homologous variants appeared to be characteristic. Clones linked to disease were reported to show significant enrichment in matched ankylosing spondylitis synovial fluid.

Quantitative barcoded 5'-RACE was used to prepare TCR beta libraries. Each CDR3 protein is one row after TCRdb ran MiXCR on the 5' RACE reads. The data contain some 270,000 distinct CDR3 sequences, under 20% of them seen just once; the ten biggest clones take up about a third. This clonotype was seen a few times. Its specificity is not known. The TCR sequence derives from a male donor with ankylosing spondylitis or in good health (not recorded which). Specimen: blood, either unsorted or a sorted T cell fraction (not recorded which).

CDR3 sequence reads: CASSSILAGDTDTQYF. In DNA, the CDR3 is TGTGCCAGCAGTTCGATCTTAGCGGGAGACACAGATACGCAGTATTTT. The genes are TRBV12-3 or TRBV12-4 and TRBJ2-3; the match to TRBD2 covers 9 bases. CDR3 size: 16 residues. V lost 4 bases and J lost 2; bases outside the gene matches: 7.